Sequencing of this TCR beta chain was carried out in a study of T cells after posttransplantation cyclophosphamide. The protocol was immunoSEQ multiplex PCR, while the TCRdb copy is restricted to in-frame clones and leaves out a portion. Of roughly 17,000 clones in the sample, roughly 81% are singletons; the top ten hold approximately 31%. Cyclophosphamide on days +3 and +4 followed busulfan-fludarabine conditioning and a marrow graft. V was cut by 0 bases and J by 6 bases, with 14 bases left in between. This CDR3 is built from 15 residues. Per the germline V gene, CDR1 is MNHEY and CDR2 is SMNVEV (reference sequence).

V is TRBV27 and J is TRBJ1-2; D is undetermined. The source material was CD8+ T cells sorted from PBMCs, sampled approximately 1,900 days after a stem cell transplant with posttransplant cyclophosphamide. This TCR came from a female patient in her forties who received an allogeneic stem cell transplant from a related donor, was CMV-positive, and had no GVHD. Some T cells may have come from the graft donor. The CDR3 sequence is CASSLSPRRMDGYTF. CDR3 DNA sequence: TGTGCCAGCAGTTTATCGCCTCGCAGAATGGATGGCTACACCTTC.